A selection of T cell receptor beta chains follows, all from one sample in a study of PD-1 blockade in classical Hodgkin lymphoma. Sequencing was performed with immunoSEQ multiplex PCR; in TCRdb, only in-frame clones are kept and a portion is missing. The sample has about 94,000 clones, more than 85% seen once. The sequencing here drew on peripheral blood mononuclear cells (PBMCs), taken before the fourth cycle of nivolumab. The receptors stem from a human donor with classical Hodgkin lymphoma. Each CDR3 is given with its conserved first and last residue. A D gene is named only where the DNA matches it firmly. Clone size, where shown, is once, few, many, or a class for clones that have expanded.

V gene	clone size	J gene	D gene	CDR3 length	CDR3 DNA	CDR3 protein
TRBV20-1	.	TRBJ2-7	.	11	TGCAGTGCTAGTCTAGGGTACGAGCAGTACTTC	CSASLGYEQYF
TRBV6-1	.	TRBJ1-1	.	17	TGTGCCAGCAGTGAAGATAGATTCCAACCACCTAACACTGAAGCTTTCTTT	CASSEDRFQPPNTEAFF
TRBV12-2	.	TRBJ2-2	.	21	TGTGCAAGTCGCTTAGCCGAATTCCGGGACCCATTAAAAACGAACACCGGGGAGCTGTTTTTT	CASRLAEFRDPLKTNTGELFF
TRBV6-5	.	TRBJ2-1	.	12	TGTGCCAGCAGTTACCTCAGTGGAGAGCAGTTCTTC	CASSYLSGEQFF
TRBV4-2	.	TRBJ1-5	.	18	TGTGCCAGCAGCTCTGGAGGGGTGACCTCTTATAGCAATCAGCCCCAGCATTTT	CASSSGGVTSYSNQPQHF
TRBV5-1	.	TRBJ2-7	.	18	TGCGCCAGCAGCTTGGCCGGACCGGGGGGGACAGGGTCCAACGAGCAGTACTTC	CASSLAGPGGTGSNEQYF
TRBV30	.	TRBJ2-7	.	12	TGTGCCTGGGCAGGGGGAGGAGGCGAGCAGTACTTC	CAWAGGGGEQYF
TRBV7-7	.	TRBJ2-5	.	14	TGTGCCAGCAGCTTAATAGATCCTCGAGAGACCCAGTACTTC	CASSLIDPRETQYF
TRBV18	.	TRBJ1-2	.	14	TGTGCCAGCTCACCCGCAGGACAGACTCATGGCTACACCTTC	CASSPAGQTHGYTF
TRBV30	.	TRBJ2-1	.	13	TGTGCCTGGAGTTCGGTAGACTACAATGAGCAGTTCTTC	CAWSSVDYNEQFF
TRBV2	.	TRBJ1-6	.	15	TGTGCCAGCAGTGAGGAGAGCTCCTATAATTCACCCCTCCACTTT	CASSEESSYNSPLHF
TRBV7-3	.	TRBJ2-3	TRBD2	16	TGTGCCAGCAGCCCCCGTGGACTAGCGGGACAAGATACGCAGTATTTT	CASSPRGLAGQDTQYF
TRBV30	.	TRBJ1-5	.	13	TGTGCCTGGAGTGTCAGGGCCCAACAGCCCCAGCATTTT	CAWSVRAQQPQHF
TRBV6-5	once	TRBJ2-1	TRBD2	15	TGTGCCAGCAGCGAGAGCGGGGCCTCCTACAATGAGCAGTTCTTC	CASSESGASYNEQFF
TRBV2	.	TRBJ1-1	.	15	TGTGCCAGCAGTGAAGCGATGAGAGGGAGGACTGAAGCTTTCTTT	CASSEAMRGRTEAFF
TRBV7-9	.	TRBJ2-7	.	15	TGTGCCAGCAGCGGGCTGGTCGGCAGGATCTACGAGCAGTACTTC	CASSGLVGRIYEQYF
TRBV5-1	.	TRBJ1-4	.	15	TGCGCCAGCAGCTGGGGGCCCATTGGAAGTGAAAAACTGTTTTTT	CASSWGPIGSEKLFF
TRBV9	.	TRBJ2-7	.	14	TGTGCCAGCAGCGTAGGGGCGACAGGCTACGAGCAGTACTTC	CASSVGATGYEQYF
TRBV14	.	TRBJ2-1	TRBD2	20	TGTGCCAGCAGCCAAGTCCCCTGGGAGAGAGAAGCGGGAGAAATCCATGAGCAGTTCTTC	CASSQVPWEREAGEIHEQFF
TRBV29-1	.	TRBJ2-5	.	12	TGCAGCGACAAGACAGCCCAAGAGACCCAGTACTTC	CSDKTAQETQYF
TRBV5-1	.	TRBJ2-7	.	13	TGCGCCAGCATAGCTGACAACTCCTACGAGCAGTACTTC	CASIADNSYEQYF
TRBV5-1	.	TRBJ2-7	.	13	TGCGCCAGCAGCTTGGGGGACAACTACGAGCAGTACTTC	CASSLGDNYEQYF
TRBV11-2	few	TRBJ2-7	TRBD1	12	TGTGCCAGCGGACGACAGGGCTACGAGCAGTACTTC	CASGRQGYEQYF
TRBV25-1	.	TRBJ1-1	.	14	TGTGCCAGCAGTGACCTGGGGAGGGGGACTGAAGCTTTCTTT	CASSDLGRGTEAFF
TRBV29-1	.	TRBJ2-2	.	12	TGCGGCGTAAGGTCGAACACCGGGGAGCTGTTTTTT	CGVRSNTGELFF
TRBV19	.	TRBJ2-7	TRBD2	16	TGTGCCAGTAGTATTGGGAGCGGGAGTGCGTCCTACGAGCAGTACTTC	CASSIGSGSASYEQYF
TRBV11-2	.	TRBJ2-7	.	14	TGTGCCAGCAGCCCCCGACTGTCTTCCTACGAGCAGTACTTC	CASSPRLSSYEQYF
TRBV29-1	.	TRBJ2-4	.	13	TGCAGCGCCCGGGACCTAGCCAAAAACATTCAGTACTTC	CSARDLAKNIQYF
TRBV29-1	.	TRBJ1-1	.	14	TGCAGCGTTCGTGGGCGAAGAAATAACACTGAAGCTTTCTTT	CSVRGRRNNTEAFF
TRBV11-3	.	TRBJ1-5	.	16	TGTGCCAGCAGCTCACGCCAGGCCGCAGCGAATCAGCCCCAGCATTTT	CASSSRQAAANQPQHF
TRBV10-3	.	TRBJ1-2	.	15	TGTGCCATCAGTGAGTTCCAGGGTCGAATCTATGGCTACACCTTC	CAISEFQGRIYGYTF
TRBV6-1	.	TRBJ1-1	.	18	TGTGCCAGCAGTGAAGAATTCGAGGAGACCCGAAGGGCCACTGAAGCTTTCTTT	CASSEEFEETRRATEAFF
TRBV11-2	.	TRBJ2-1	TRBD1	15	TGTGCCAGCAGCTCCAGGCCTGGGACAGCCAATGAGCAGTTCTTC	CASSSRPGTANEQFF
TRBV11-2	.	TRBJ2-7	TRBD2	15	TGTGCCAGCAGCTTAGGGCCGGGGGGGCTCTACGAGCAGTACTTC	CASSLGPGGLYEQYF
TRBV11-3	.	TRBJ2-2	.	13	TGTGCCAGCAGCAAACAGGGACCCGGGGAGCTGTTTTTT	CASSKQGPGELFF
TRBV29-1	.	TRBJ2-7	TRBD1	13	TGCAGCGTTGTGTCAGGGGGCAGGAACGAGCAGTACTTC	CSVVSGGRNEQYF
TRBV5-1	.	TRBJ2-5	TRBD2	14	TGCGCCAGCAGCGGACTTAGCGGGCAAGAGACCCAGTACTTC	CASSGLSGQETQYF
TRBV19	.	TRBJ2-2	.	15	TGTGCCAGTAGTACCCCCGGAGGGAACACCGGGGAGCTGTTTTTT	CASSTPGGNTGELFF
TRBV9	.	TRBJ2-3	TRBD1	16	TGTGCCAGCAGCGAGCGTGGGACAGGGGCAGGGTATACGCAGTATTTT	CASSERGTGAGYTQYF
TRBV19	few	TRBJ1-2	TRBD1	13	TGTGCCAGTAGCCGGGACAGGGTCGATGGCTACACCTTC	CASSRDRVDGYTF
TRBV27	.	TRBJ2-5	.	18	TGTGCCAGCAGTTATTTGGGGGGGGCAGGGGGATACCAAGAGACCCAGTACTTC	CASSYLGGAGGYQETQYF
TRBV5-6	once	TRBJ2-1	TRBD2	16	TGTGCCAGCAGCCTTGGACTAGCGGGGAACTACAATGAGCAGTTCTTC	CASSLGLAGNYNEQFF
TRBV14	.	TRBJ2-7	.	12	TGTGCCAGCAGCCCCCGGCACTACGAGCAGTACTTC	CASSPRHYEQYF
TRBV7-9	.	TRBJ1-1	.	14	TGTGCCAGCAGCTTAGAGACCCTGAACACTGAAGCTTTCTTT	CASSLETLNTEAFF
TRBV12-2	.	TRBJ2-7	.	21	TGTGCAAGTCGCTTAGCGTGGGGGACTAGTCCCATCAACCGGGGCTCCTACGAGCAGTACTTC	CASRLAWGTSPINRGSYEQYF
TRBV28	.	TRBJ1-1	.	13	TGTGCCAGCAGATCTTGGGGGGACAACAAAGCTTTCTTT	CASRSWGDNKAFF
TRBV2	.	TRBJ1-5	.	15	TGTGCCAGCAGTGAAGACTATTATAGCAATCAGCCCCAGCATTTT	CASSEDYYSNQPQHF
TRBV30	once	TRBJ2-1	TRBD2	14	TGTGCCTGGACGACTAGCGGCATCTACAATGAGCAGTTCTTC	CAWTTSGIYNEQFF
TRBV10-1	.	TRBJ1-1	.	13	TGCGCCAGCAGTGAACACAGGAGCACTGAAGCTTTCTTT	CASSEHRSTEAFF
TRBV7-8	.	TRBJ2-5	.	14	TGTGCCAGCAGCCCTGAGGCTCTCCAAGAGACCCAGTACTTC	CASSPEALQETQYF
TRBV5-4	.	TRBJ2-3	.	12	TGTGCCAGCAGCTTTTATGGAGATACGCAGTATTTT	CASSFYGDTQYF
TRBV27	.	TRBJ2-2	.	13	TGTGCCAGCAGTTTAGGGTTTAGCGGGGAGCTGTTTTTT	CASSLGFSGELFF
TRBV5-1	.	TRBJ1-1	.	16	TGCGCCAGCAGCTTGGTGGATGTGCTCTATGGGACTGAAGCTTTCTTT	CASSLVDVLYGTEAFF
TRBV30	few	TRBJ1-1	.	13	TGTGCCTGGAGTGTACTAGGGGGATCTGAAGCTTTCTTT	CAWSVLGGSEAFF
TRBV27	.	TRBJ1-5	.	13	TGTGCCAGCAGCCAGGGGATAGCTCAGCCCCAGCATTTT	CASSQGIAQPQHF
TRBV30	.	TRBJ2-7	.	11	TGTGCCTTACCTATAGGGGTCGAGCAGTACTTC	CALPIGVEQYF
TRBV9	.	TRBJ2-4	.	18	TGTGCCAGCAGCGTAGTGGTTGAAGTTGTGTTCGCCAAAAACATTCAGTACTTC	CASSVVVEVVFAKNIQYF
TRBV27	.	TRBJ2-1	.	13	TGTGCCAGCAGTCCCTCAGCGTGGGGTGAGCAGTTCTTC	CASSPSAWGEQFF